The clone carrying this TCR beta chain appeared a few times. Its target is not known. Unique molecular identifiers were present in the TCR beta cDNA libraries. TCRdb reprocessed the PCR reads with MiXCR, giving one entry per CDR3 protein. The sample includes roughly 400,000 distinct CDR3 sequences, approximately 38% of them seen just once. Per the germline V gene, CDR1 is MNHEY and CDR2 is SMNVEV (reference sequence). The V and J ends lost 2 bases and 2 bases respectively, with 16 bases between them. This CDR3 has 16 residues. This entry is derived from a study of post-analysis software for immune sequencing data. Study conclusions and caveats: Same-batch samples co-clustered strongly by F measure. A few TRBV segments appeared more often in patients than in controls, and TRBV5-6, TRBV5-1 and TRBV20-1 were among these.

The receptor was derived from a girl aged 2-9 years with multiple sclerosis. What was sequenced was blood. The chain has TRBV27 and TRBJ2-7; no clear D gene. The CDR3 sequence: CASSLTFSALTYEQYF. The CDR3 coding sequence is TGTGCCAGCAGTTTAACTTTTTCGGCCCTAACCTACGAGCAGTACTTC.